Listed below are T cell receptor beta chains from one sample, sequenced in a study of blood T cell repertoires in COVID-19. Repertoires were generated with immunoSEQ multiplex PCR, while TCRdb's copy carries only in-frame clones and drops some. Among roughly 5,000 clones listed, approximately 84% were seen once. The source material was peripheral blood. The receptors were sampled from a human donor in a cohort sampled during active COVID-19. CDR3s include the opening cysteine and the closing phenylalanine or tryptophan. Fields, in order: V gene, J gene, CDR3 protein.

>TRBV5-4|TRBJ1-1
CASSPSGQRNTEAFF
>TRBV6-6|TRBJ2-2
CASNLAGGGTGELFF
>TRBV27|TRBJ1-6
CASSYRGHNSPLHF
>TRBV6-5|TRBJ1-5
CATSPGTGNQPQHF
>TRBV5-6|TRBJ2-1
CASSFGTGKEQFF
>TRBV6-2/TRBV6-3|TRBJ2-7
CASSYSSAGEAYEQYF
>TRBV27|TRBJ2-2
CASSPTRDSSTGELFF
>TRBV30|TRBJ2-1
CAWSGPSGKSYNEQFF
>TRBV7-8|TRBJ2-5
CASSLAGPGETQYF
>TRBV7-8|TRBJ2-1
CASRKAGLAGDWEQFF
>TRBV6-4|TRBJ2-3
CASSASGSTDTQYF
>TRBV30|TRBJ2-1
CAWSVQWFNEQFF
>TRBV19|TRBJ1-1
CASKTGASPNTEAFF
>TRBV3-1/TRBV3-2|TRBJ2-1
CASSPPDRENNEQFF
>TRBV5-1|TRBJ2-2
CASSSTGGRHGELFF
>TRBV5-1|TRBJ1-1
CASSAAGGRYTEAFF
>TRBV7-3|TRBJ2-3
CASSSMGRGADTQYF
>TRBV5-4|TRBJ2-7
CASSLGGVLYEQYF
>TRBV30|TRBJ2-3
CAWSVSLAGVRDTQYF
>TRBV4-1|TRBJ1-2
CASSQAPTDRDYGYTF
>TRBV28|TRBJ2-1
CASSPAGSSYNEQFF
>TRBV6-5|TRBJ2-2
CASNQGQGSDGELFF
>TRBV6-6|TRBJ1-2
CASSLTRGYTF
>TRBV6-5|TRBJ2-1
CASRPGTGYDNEQFF
>TRBV7-2|TRBJ2-7
CASSRALASSYEQYF
>TRBV30|TRBJ2-7
CAWKWREGLEQYF
>TRBV7-2|TRBJ1-2
CASSLTAPANYGYTF
>TRBV28|TRBJ2-1
CASRSPLAGVYNEQFF
>TRBV27|TRBJ1-2
CASTPLGGDYGYTF